This is a list of T cell receptor beta chains from one sample in a study of identical twins. TCRdb re-called the 5' RACE reads with MiXCR, one entry per CDR3 protein. In the table there are about 430,000 distinct CDR3 sequences, around 18% of which are singletons. Sequenced sample: naive T cells sorted from blood. The receptors were sampled from a man aged 45-65 years in good health. The CDR3 runs from the conserved cysteine through the conserved F or W. The D gene is left open where the match is weak. Clone size, where shown, is once, few, many, or a class for clones that have expanded.

d_call j_call v_call clone_size cdr3_aa cdr3_nt
NA TRBJ2-7 TRBV25-1 NA CASRVGDYYEQYF TGTGCCAGCAGGGTGGGAGACTACTACGAGCAGTACTTC
TRBD1 TRBJ2-7 TRBV30 NA CAWSATGFPYEQYF TGTGCCTGGAGTGCGACAGGGTTCCCCTACGAGCAGTACTTC
TRBD2 TRBJ2-3 TRBV6-2/TRBV6-3 many CASSYSLAASGRVTDTQYF TGTGCCAGCAGTTACTCCCTAGCCGCCAGCGGGAGGGTCACAGATACGCAGTATTTT
NA TRBJ2-1 TRBV15 many CATSRDQGGNEQFF TGTGCCACCAGCAGAGATCAAGGGGGCAATGAGCAGTTCTTC
TRBD2 TRBJ2-1 TRBV4-3 NA CASSQVAGGPSSYNEQFF TGCGCCAGCAGCCAAGTTGCGGGGGGGCCTAGCTCCTACAATGAGCAGTTCTTC
NA TRBJ2-7 TRBV9 few CASSNSEEPTGQYF TGTGCCAGCAGCAACAGCGAGGAGCCTACGGGGCAGTACTTC
NA TRBJ2-5 TRBV4-1 NA CASSQEGAQETQYF TGCGCCAGCAGCCAGGAGGGGGCCCAAGAGACCCAGTACTTC
TRBD1 TRBJ2-5 TRBV6-2/TRBV6-3 many CASRSDRGPETQYF TGTGCCAGCAGGTCGGACAGGGGGCCGGAGACCCAGTACTTC
TRBD1 TRBJ2-1 TRBV10-1 few CASTGQVGEQFF TGCGCCAGCACGGGACAGGTCGGTGAGCAGTTCTTC
TRBD2 TRBJ2-5 TRBV7-9 NA CASSYSSGSPAETQYF TGTGCCAGCAGCTACTCTAGCGGGAGCCCGGCAGAGACCCAGTACTTC
TRBD1 TRBJ1-1 TRBV15 NA CATSAGQWDAEAFF TGTGCCACCAGCGCGGGACAGTGGGACGCTGAAGCTTTCTTT
NA TRBJ2-7 TRBV7-2 many CASSSTREWSYEQYF TGTGCCAGCAGCTCCACTCGGGAGTGGTCCTACGAGCAGTACTTC
NA TRBJ1-2 TRBV7-9 few CASSLGSAYGYTF TGTGCCAGCAGCCTGGGTTCGGCCTATGGCTACACCTTC
TRBD2 TRBJ2-3 TRBV30 few CAWSPGLAGVADTQYF TGTGCCTGGAGTCCCGGACTAGCGGGAGTGGCGGATACGCAGTATTTT
TRBD1 TRBJ1-1 TRBV4-1 NA CASSKTGVGEAFF TGCGCCAGCAGTAAGACAGGGGTCGGTGAAGCTTTCTTT
NA TRBJ2-7 TRBV10-3 many CAIRLPGSNEQYF TGTGCCATCAGGCTCCCTGGTTCCAACGAGCAGTACTTC
TRBD1 TRBJ1-1 TRBV12-3/TRBV12-4 few CASSTHRGNGEAFF TGTGCCAGCAGTACCCACAGGGGTAACGGTGAAGCTTTCTTT
NA TRBJ2-7 TRBV5-1 NA CASSSRPGYEQYF TGCGCCAGCAGCTCCAGACCGGGCTACGAGCAGTACTTC
NA TRBJ2-7 TRBV20-1 NA CSATRTPLGYEQYF TGCAGTGCTACTAGGACCCCCTTAGGGTACGAGCAGTACTTC
NA TRBJ1-5 TRBV12-3/TRBV12-4 few CASRTGGQPQHF TGTGCCAGCAGGACTGGGGGGCAGCCCCAGCATTTT
NA TRBJ2-1 TRBV27 NA CASSGANRFAGNEQFF TGTGCCAGCAGTGGGGCAAACAGGTTCGCCGGCAATGAGCAGTTCTTC
NA TRBJ2-5 TRBV5-1 few CASSQTNFPEETQYF TGCGCCAGCAGCCAAACAAACTTTCCGGAGGAGACCCAGTACTTC
TRBD2 TRBJ2-2 TRBV29-1 NA CSVLGRREGSGELFF TGCAGCGTCCTTGGTCGGCGGGAGGGGTCCGGGGAGCTGTTTTTT
NA TRBJ2-2 TRBV20-1 NA CSAPDREGTGELFF TGCAGTGCCCCCGACAGGGAGGGCACCGGGGAGCTGTTTTTT
TRBD1 TRBJ1-1 TRBV20-1 few CSARPADRGGLNTEAFF TGCAGTGCTAGACCCGCGGACAGGGGAGGGTTGAACACTGAAGCTTTCTTT
NA TRBJ1-2 TRBV30 NA CAWRPLTGGNYGYTF TGTGCCTGGAGGCCTCTTACTGGGGGTAACTATGGCTACACCTTC
NA TRBJ1-1 TRBV20-1 many CSAREPRGVNTEAFF TGCAGTGCTAGAGAACCCCGAGGAGTGAACACTGAAGCTTTCTTT